This T cell receptor beta chain was found in a study of shared clonotypes between healthy human individuals. For the study at large: For every donor, three CD4 naive, three CD4 memory, two CD8 naive and one CD8 memory plates were used.

TCRdb's copy holds only in-frame clones and misses some; the assay was immunoSEQ multiplex PCR. The sample carries approximately 330,000 clones, around 70% recorded once. CDR3 length equals 15 residues. The trim removed 4 bases at V and 2 bases at J, leaving 7 bases unmatched. In germline, CDR1 is SGHNT, CDR2 YYREEE (reference sequence). The genes are TRBV5-4 and TRBJ1-2, with 8 positions matching TRBD1. The source is a man aged 30 to 39 in good health. Sequenced material: memory CD4+ T cells sorted from blood. Subset indicated: CD45RA-negative fraction. The CDR3 DNA reads TGTGCCAGCAGCAAGAGCGGACAGGGCAACTATGGCTACACCTTC. This gives the protein CASSKSGQGNYGYTF. Drawing the rest from reference TRBV5-4 and TRBJ1-2, the complete variable domain is ETGVTQSPTHLIKTRGQQVTLRCSSQSGHNTVSWYQQALGQGPQFIFQYYREEENGRGNFPPRFSGLQFPNYSSELNVNALELDDSALYLCASSKSGQGNYGYTFGSGTRLTVV.